This TCR beta chain was captured in a study of T-cell memory formation after mild COVID-19. Study-level findings and limits: Shrinking CD4+ clones were chiefly CM and EM; CD8+ ones were chiefly EMRA. In pre-infection memory, a portion of responding clones appeared, which suggested that cross-reactive memory joined. Contracting clones from day 15 to 85 had balanced CD4/CD8; later expanders favoured CD4+.

This clonotype was seen a handful of times. As yet, its antigen is unknown. Germline V gene lookup returns CDR1 SGHVS and CDR2 FNYEAQ. Trimming pared 5 bases from V and 4 bases from J, leaving 19 bases between. The CDR3 runs 16 residues. Each CDR3 protein gets one entry after TCRdb re-called the 5' RACE reads with MiXCR. The data contain about 360,000 distinct CDR3 sequences, roughly 14% of them singletons. The chain employs TRBV7-6 and TRBJ2-3, with a tentative D call TRBD1 (6 bases). The receptor was isolated from a man aged 18 to 29 who had mild COVID-19 (a few samples of this study predate the infection). Cell type and time point are not known. The sample comprised PBMCs or a T cell subset sorted from them (not recorded which). CDR3 sequence (DNA): TGTGCCAGCAGCCCTGGACTCGGCAGGGGTCCAGATACGCAGTATTTT. This translates into CASSPGLGRGPDTQYF.